These T cell receptor beta chains were read from a single sample in a study of Graves' ophthalmopathy and Graves' hyperthyroidism. TCRdb used MiXCR to reprocess the multiplex PCR reads, holding one entry per CDR3 protein. Here the sample spans 200,000 to 250,000 distinct CDR3 sequences, under 25% being singletons. The sequenced material came from peripheral blood. Receptors were obtained from a woman in her fifties or sixties with Graves' ophthalmopathy. Both conserved end residues are part of each CDR3. The order of the fields is CDR3 DNA, CDR3 protein, V gene, D gene, clone size, J gene. D genes are given only for firm matches. Where a row states a size, it is once, few, many or the class of an expanded clone; other rows omit it.

cdr3_nt: TGTGCCAGCAGCTTAGAAGGACAACCTTACTATGGCTACACCTTC
cdr3_aa: CASSLEGQPYYGYTF
v_call: TRBV11-1
d_call: NA
clone_size: NA
j_call: TRBJ1-2

cdr3_nt: TGTGCCTGGAGATACAGGGCGGATGGCTACACCTTC
cdr3_aa: CAWRYRADGYTF
v_call: TRBV30
d_call: NA
clone_size: many
j_call: TRBJ1-2

cdr3_nt: TGTGCCAGCAGCCTTGAGATCCCCCCCACCGGGGAGCTGTTTTTT
cdr3_aa: CASSLEIPPTGELFF
v_call: TRBV2
d_call: NA
clone_size: many
j_call: TRBJ2-2

cdr3_nt: TGTGCCACCAGTGACCCCAGGGGCAGGGGAGAGACCCAGTACTTC
cdr3_aa: CATSDPRGRGETQYF
v_call: TRBV24-1
d_call: NA
clone_size: many
j_call: TRBJ2-5

cdr3_nt: TGTGCCAGCAGTTTGTGGTTGGGGGTCCAGAATGGCTACACCTTC
cdr3_aa: CASSLWLGVQNGYTF
v_call: TRBV28
d_call: NA
clone_size: many
j_call: TRBJ1-2

cdr3_nt: TGTGCCACTGCCACGGGCTATGGCTACACCTTC
cdr3_aa: CATATGYGYTF
v_call: TRBV12-3/TRBV12-4
d_call: NA
clone_size: many
j_call: TRBJ1-2

cdr3_nt: TGCAGCGTTGCAACAGGGGGCTCCTACGAGCAGTACTTC
cdr3_aa: CSVATGGSYEQYF
v_call: TRBV29-1
d_call: TRBD1
clone_size: NA
j_call: TRBJ2-7

cdr3_nt: TGTGCCAGTGTTTATGGGGTGAACACTGAAGCTTTCTTT
cdr3_aa: CASVYGVNTEAFF
v_call: TRBV13
d_call: NA
clone_size: few
j_call: TRBJ1-1

cdr3_nt: TGCGCCAGCAGCCAATACACAGGGTCAACTAATGAAAAACTGTTTTTT
cdr3_aa: CASSQYTGSTNEKLFF
v_call: TRBV5-1
d_call: NA
clone_size: NA
j_call: TRBJ1-4

cdr3_nt: TGTGCCAGCAGCCGACTAGCGGGTTCTACGAAGGCCTACGAGCAGTACTTC
cdr3_aa: CASSRLAGSTKAYEQYF
v_call: TRBV11-1
d_call: TRBD2
clone_size: NA
j_call: TRBJ2-7

cdr3_nt: TGTGCCAGCAGCCCCCGGGGCGGGAGCGGTGAGACCCAGTACTTC
cdr3_aa: CASSPRGGSGETQYF
v_call: TRBV7-9
d_call: TRBD2
clone_size: many
j_call: TRBJ2-5

cdr3_nt: TGTGCCAGCAGCTTAGACCTAAGCGATACGCAGTATTTT
cdr3_aa: CASSLDLSDTQYF
v_call: TRBV11-1
d_call: NA
clone_size: many
j_call: TRBJ2-3

cdr3_nt: TGTGCCAGCAATCCAGCGGGGGGAGAGACCCAGTACTTC
cdr3_aa: CASNPAGGETQYF
v_call: TRBV12-3/TRBV12-4
d_call: TRBD2
clone_size: many
j_call: TRBJ2-5

cdr3_nt: TGTGCCAGCAGCTTAGCTCAGGGCGAGCAGTACTTC
cdr3_aa: CASSLAQGEQYF
v_call: TRBV7-2
d_call: NA
clone_size: many
j_call: TRBJ2-7

cdr3_nt: TGTGCCAGCAGTTATCCGGCGGGAGGGCCGGAATACTTC
cdr3_aa: CASSYPAGGPEYF
v_call: TRBV6-5
d_call: TRBD2
clone_size: many
j_call: TRBJ2-7

cdr3_nt: TGCGCCAGCGGGTCAACCCCCTACGAGCAGTACTTC
cdr3_aa: CASGSTPYEQYF
v_call: TRBV5-1
d_call: NA
clone_size: many
j_call: TRBJ2-7

cdr3_nt: TGTGCCAGCATCGACGGACAGGATTGGGGGGAGACCCAGTACTTC
cdr3_aa: CASIDGQDWGETQYF
v_call: TRBV12-3/TRBV12-4
d_call: TRBD1
clone_size: few
j_call: TRBJ2-5

cdr3_nt: TGTGCCAGCACCAACGGGGGGGGAGGGAGGTCTTACGAGCAGTACTTC
cdr3_aa: CASTNGGGGRSYEQYF
v_call: TRBV6-1
d_call: TRBD2
clone_size: NA
j_call: TRBJ2-7

cdr3_nt: TGTGCCAGCTCAGCTGGGACACGTTATAGCAATCAGCCCCAGCATTTT
cdr3_aa: CASSAGTRYSNQPQHF
v_call: TRBV18
d_call: NA
clone_size: few
j_call: TRBJ1-5

cdr3_nt: TGTGCCAGCAGCTTAGGGTTGGGAAACACCATATATTTT
cdr3_aa: CASSLGLGNTIYF
v_call: TRBV7-3
d_call: NA
clone_size: many
j_call: TRBJ1-3

cdr3_nt: TGTGCCAGCAGCCAAGGGACCCTAGCGGCCCTGTCCTCCTACGAGCAGTACTTC
cdr3_aa: CASSQGTLAALSSYEQYF
v_call: TRBV14
d_call: TRBD2
clone_size: many
j_call: TRBJ2-7

cdr3_nt: TGTGCCAGCAGTTTAGGGCAGAGAAGCTCCTACGAGCAGTACTTC
cdr3_aa: CASSLGQRSSYEQYF
v_call: TRBV12-3/TRBV12-4
d_call: NA
clone_size: many
j_call: TRBJ2-7

cdr3_nt: TGTGCTAGTGGGGCCAGCGGGAGTGTCTACGAGCAGTACTTC
cdr3_aa: CASGASGSVYEQYF
v_call: TRBV12-5
d_call: TRBD2
clone_size: many
j_call: TRBJ2-7

cdr3_nt: TGCAGCGCCCCCGGTTTAGGGGAAGAGACCCAGTACTTC
cdr3_aa: CSAPGLGEETQYF
v_call: TRBV29-1
d_call: NA
clone_size: many
j_call: TRBJ2-5

cdr3_nt: TGTGCCAGCAGTTGGGGGGAAAATCAGCCCCAGCATTTT
cdr3_aa: CASSWGENQPQHF
v_call: TRBV12-3/TRBV12-4
d_call: NA
clone_size: NA
j_call: TRBJ1-5

cdr3_nt: TGTGCCAGTAGTCCGGACAGATCTAGCACAGATACGCAGTATTTT
cdr3_aa: CASSPDRSSTDTQYF
v_call: TRBV19
d_call: NA
clone_size: NA
j_call: TRBJ2-3